These T cell receptor beta chains were read from a single sample in a study of control samples from healthy donors and cancer patients. Clones were read by immunoSEQ multiplex PCR, and TCRdb kept only the in-frame ones, dropping some. In the table there are some 130,000 clones, nearly 90% of which are singletons. The sequenced sample consisted of PBMCs. The receptors shown here come from a man aged 50 or older with head and neck cancer. The CDR3 runs from the conserved cysteine through the conserved F or W. The D gene is left open where the match is weak. The listing skips clone size in some rows; elsewhere it reads once, few, many or a size class.

clone size: .; D gene: TRBD1; V gene: TRBV20-1; J gene: TRBJ1-2; CDR3 DNA: TGCAGTGCTAGTGAGCAGGGGGCGCTTGGCTACACCTTC; CDR3 protein: CSASEQGALGYTF
clone size: .; D gene: TRBD2; V gene: TRBV5-1; J gene: TRBJ2-2; CDR3 DNA: TGCGCCAGCCGCCCGGGACTAGCGGGCTCGGCCGGGGAGCTGTTTTTT; CDR3 protein: CASRPGLAGSAGELFF
clone size: once; D gene: TRBD1; V gene: TRBV19; J gene: TRBJ2-2; CDR3 DNA: TGTGCCAGTATGTGGGGGACAGGCTACACCGGGGAGCTGTTTTTT; CDR3 protein: CASMWGTGYTGELFF
clone size: .; D gene: .; V gene: TRBV9; J gene: TRBJ2-1; CDR3 DNA: TGTGCCAGCAGCGTAGGGGGGACCCAATACAATGAGCAGTTCTTC; CDR3 protein: CASSVGGTQYNEQFF
clone size: .; D gene: TRBD2; V gene: TRBV7-2; J gene: TRBJ2-1; CDR3 DNA: TGTGCCAGCAGCTTTTTAGCGGGGGGCTTCCATTCCTACAATGAGCAGTTCTTC; CDR3 protein: CASSFLAGGFHSYNEQFF
clone size: .; D gene: TRBD1; V gene: TRBV6-2/TRBV6-3; J gene: TRBJ1-5; CDR3 DNA: TGTGCCAGCAGTTACCCCCTGGGACAGGGCTCCTATAGCAATCAGCCCCAGCATTTT; CDR3 protein: CASSYPLGQGSYSNQPQHF
clone size: .; D gene: .; V gene: TRBV18; J gene: TRBJ1-1; CDR3 DNA: TGTGCCAGCTCACCGGGAGACCGAACTGAAGCTTTCTTT; CDR3 protein: CASSPGDRTEAFF
clone size: .; D gene: .; V gene: TRBV13; J gene: TRBJ2-1; CDR3 DNA: TGTGCCAGCAACCGACGGGAGCGGGCCCTGAATGAGCAGTTCTTC; CDR3 protein: CASNRRERALNEQFF
clone size: once; D gene: .; V gene: TRBV28; J gene: TRBJ2-7; CDR3 DNA: TGTGCCAGCAGTTTATGGGGGTTGATGAGTGAGCAGTACTTC; CDR3 protein: CASSLWGLMSEQYF
clone size: .; D gene: TRBD1; V gene: TRBV9; J gene: TRBJ2-2; CDR3 DNA: TGTGCCAGCAGCGAACAGGGACAGCAAACCGGGGAGCTGTTTTTT; CDR3 protein: CASSEQGQQTGELFF